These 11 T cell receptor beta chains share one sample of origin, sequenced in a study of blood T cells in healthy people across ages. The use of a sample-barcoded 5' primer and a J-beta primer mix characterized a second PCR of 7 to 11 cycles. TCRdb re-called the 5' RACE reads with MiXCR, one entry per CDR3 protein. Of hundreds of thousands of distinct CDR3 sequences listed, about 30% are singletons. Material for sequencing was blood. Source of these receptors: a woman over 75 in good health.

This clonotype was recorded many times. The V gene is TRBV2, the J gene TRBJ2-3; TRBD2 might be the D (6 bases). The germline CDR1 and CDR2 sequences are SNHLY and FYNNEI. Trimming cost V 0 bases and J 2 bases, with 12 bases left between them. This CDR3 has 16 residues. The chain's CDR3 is CASSEAELAFTDTQYF. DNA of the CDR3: TGTGCCAGCAGTGAAGCGGAACTAGCTTTCACAGATACGCAGTATTTT.

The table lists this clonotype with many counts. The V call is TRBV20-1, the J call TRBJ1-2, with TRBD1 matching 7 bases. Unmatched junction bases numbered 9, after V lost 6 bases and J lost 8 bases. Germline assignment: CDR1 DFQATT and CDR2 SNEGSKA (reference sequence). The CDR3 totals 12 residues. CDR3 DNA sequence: TGCAGTGCGAACAGGGGAACCTACGGCTACACCTTC. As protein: CSANRGTYGYTF.

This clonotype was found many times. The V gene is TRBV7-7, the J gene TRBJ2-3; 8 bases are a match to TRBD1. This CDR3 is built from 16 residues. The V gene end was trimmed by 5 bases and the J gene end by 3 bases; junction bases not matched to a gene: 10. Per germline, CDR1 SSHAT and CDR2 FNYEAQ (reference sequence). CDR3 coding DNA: TGTGCCAGCAGCCCTTATGGACAGGGTAGGACAGATACGCAGTATTTT. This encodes CASSPYGQGRTDTQYF.

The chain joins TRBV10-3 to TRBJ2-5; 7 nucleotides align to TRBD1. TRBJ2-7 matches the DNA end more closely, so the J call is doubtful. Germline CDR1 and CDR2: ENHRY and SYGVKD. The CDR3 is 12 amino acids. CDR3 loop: CAIRDRNYEQYF. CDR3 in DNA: TGTGCCATCAGGGACAGGAACTACGAGCAGTACTTC.

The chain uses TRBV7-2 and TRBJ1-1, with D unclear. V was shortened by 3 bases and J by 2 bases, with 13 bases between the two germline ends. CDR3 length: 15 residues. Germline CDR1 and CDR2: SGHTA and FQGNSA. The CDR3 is CASSLVSGRNTEAFF. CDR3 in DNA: TGTGCCAGCAGCTTGGTCTCCGGGCGAAACACTGAAGCTTTCTTT.

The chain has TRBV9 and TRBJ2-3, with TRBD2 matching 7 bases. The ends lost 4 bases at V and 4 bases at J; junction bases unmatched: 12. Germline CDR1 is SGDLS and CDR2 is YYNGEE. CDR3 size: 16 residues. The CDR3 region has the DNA TGTGCCAGCAGCACAAAAGCGGGGACCGGCGCAGATACGCAGTATTTT. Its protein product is CASSTKAGTGADTQYF.

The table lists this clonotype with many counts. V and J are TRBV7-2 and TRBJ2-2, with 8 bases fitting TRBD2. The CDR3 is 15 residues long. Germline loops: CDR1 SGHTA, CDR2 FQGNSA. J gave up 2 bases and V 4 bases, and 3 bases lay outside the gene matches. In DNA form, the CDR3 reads TGTGCCAGCAGCTCCGGGGGGGCTAACACCGGGGAGCTGTTTTTT. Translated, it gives CASSSGGANTGELFF.

The DNA for the CDR3 is TGTGCCAGCAGCTCACTAGGAGGGTTTAAGACAGATACGCAGTATTTT. Protein sequence: CASSSLGGFKTDTQYF. This sequence joins TRBV7-2 and TRBJ2-3; D might be TRBD2 (6 bases). V was pared by 4 bases and J by 3 bases, with 17 bases between. The CDR3 covers 16 residues. Germline V lookup: CDR1 SGHTA, CDR2 FQGNSA. Full variable domain (rest looked up from reference TRBV7-2 and TRBJ2-3): GAGVSQSPSNKVTEKGKDVELRCDPISGHTALYWYRQSLGQGLEFLIYFQGNSAPDKSGLPSDRFSAERTGGSVSTLTIQRTQQEDSAVYLCASSSLGGFKTDTQYFGPGTRLTVL.

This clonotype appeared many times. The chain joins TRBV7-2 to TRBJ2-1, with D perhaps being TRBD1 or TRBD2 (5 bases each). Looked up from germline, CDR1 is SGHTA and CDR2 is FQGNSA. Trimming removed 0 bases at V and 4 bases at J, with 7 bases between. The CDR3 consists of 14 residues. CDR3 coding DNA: TGTGCCAGCAGCTTAGCGGGACCTTACAATGAGCAGTTCTTC. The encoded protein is CASSLAGPYNEQFF.

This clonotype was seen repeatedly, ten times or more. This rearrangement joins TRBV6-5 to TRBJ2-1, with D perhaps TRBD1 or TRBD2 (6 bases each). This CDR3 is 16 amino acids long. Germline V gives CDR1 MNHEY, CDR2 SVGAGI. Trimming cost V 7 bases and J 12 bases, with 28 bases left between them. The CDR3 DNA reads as TGTGCCAGCACCACCCGACACGGCCCCGGGGGCAATAGGCAGTTCTTC. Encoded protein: CASTTRHGPGGNRQFF.

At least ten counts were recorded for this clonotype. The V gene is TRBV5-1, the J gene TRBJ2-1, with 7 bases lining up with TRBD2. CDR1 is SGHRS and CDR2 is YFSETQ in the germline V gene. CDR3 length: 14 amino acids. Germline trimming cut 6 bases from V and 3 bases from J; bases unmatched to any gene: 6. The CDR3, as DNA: TGCGCCAGCAATTCCGCTAGCGGCTACAATGAGCAGTTCTTC. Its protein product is CASNSASGYNEQFF.